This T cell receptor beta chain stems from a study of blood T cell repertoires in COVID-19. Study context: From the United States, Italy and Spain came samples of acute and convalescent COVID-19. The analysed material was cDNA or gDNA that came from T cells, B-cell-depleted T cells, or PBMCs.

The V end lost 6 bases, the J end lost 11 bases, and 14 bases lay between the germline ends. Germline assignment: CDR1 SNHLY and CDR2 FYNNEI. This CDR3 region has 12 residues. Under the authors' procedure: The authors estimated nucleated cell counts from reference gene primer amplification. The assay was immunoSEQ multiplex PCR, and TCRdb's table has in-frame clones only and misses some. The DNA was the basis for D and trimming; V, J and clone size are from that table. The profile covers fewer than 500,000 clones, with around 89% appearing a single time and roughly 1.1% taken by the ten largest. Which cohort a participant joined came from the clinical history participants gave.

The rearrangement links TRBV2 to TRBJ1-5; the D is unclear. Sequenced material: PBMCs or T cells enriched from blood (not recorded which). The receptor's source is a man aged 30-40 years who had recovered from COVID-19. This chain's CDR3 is CASSLDPAAQHF. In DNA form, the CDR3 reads TGTGCCAGCAGCCTAGATCCGGCCGCCCAGCATTTT.